Shown below are 11 T cell receptor beta chains from a single sample sequenced in a study of lymphopenia after photon versus proton radiotherapy. Repertoires were generated with immunoSEQ multiplex PCR, while TCRdb's copy carries only in-frame clones and drops some. Here the sample spans about 35,000 clones, around nine tenths being singletons. Here the sequenced sample was peripheral blood, taken from a patient treated with photon-based radiotherapy. These receptors came from a man between 60 and 70 years old with cholangiocarcinoma.

The J gene is TRBJ2-3, the V gene TRBV5-6; weak D call: TRBD1 (5 bases). Germline V gene sequence: CDR1 SGHDT, CDR2 YYEEEE. The CDR3 extends over 17 amino acids. The ends were cut back, 0 bases at V and 0 bases at J, with 14 bases in the middle. The CDR3 sequence is CASSLEVVGASTDTQYF. In DNA form, the CDR3 reads TGTGCCAGCAGCTTGGAGGTCGTAGGGGCCAGCACAGATACGCAGTATTTT. Full variable domain (rest looked up from reference TRBV5-6 and TRBJ2-3): DAGVTQSPTHLIKTRGQQVTLRCSPKSGHDTVSWYQQALGQGPQFIFQYYEEEERQRGNFPDRFSGHQFPNYSSELNVNALLLGDSALYLCASSLEVVGASTDTQYFGPGTRLTVL.

A single count supports this clone. The chain has TRBV10-3 and TRBJ1-1; tentative D call: TRBD1 (5 bases). The CDR3 totals 13 residues. Per the germline V gene, CDR1 is ENHRY and CDR2 is SYGVKD. V was clipped by 6 bases and J by 1 base, with 9 bases between them. CDR3 DNA sequence: TGTGCCATCAGGACTGACAGGAACACTGAAGCTTTCTTT. Translating gives CAIRTDRNTEAFF.

With regard to this clone: At one boundary the junction diverges from the germline segment, which might be a read error. V usage is TRBV10-3 and J usage is TRBJ2-1, with no clear D. This CDR3 comprises 11 residues. The V gene's germline CDR1 is ENHRY and CDR2 SYGVKD. The CDR3 DNA reads as TGTGCCACCAGTGTGGGATACGAGCAGTTCTTC. Translating it yields CATSVGYEQFF.

J is TRBJ2-2 and V is TRBV7-3, with D uncertain. The CDR3 has 12 residues. Germline V gene data show CDR1 as SGHTA and CDR2 as FQGTGA. V was clipped by 2 bases and J by 6 bases, with 4 bases between them. The CDR3 protein is CASSLGPGELFF. CDR3 bases: TGTGCCAGCAGCTTAGGTCCCGGGGAGCTGTTTTTT.

DNA for the CDR3: TGTGCAAGTCGCTTAGCGGTCTGGGGGGGGACCCTCTACGAGCAGTACTTC. Amino acids: CASRLAVWGGTLYEQYF. This sequence joins TRBV12-2 and TRBJ2-7; TRBD2 was called by the table and not checked on the DNA. TRBV12-2 is a pseudogene locus. CDR3 length: 17 residues.

This clone was counted only a few times. The rearrangement joins TRBV27 to TRBJ1-4; D gene unclear. The CDR3 contains 13 residues. Deletions cut 3 bases from V and 2 bases from J, with 4 bases between. CDR1 MNHEY and CDR2 SMNVEV come from the germline V gene (reference sequence). The CDR3, as DNA: TGTGCCAGCAGTTTCGGGACTAATGAAAAACTGTTTTTT. Translating gives CASSFGTNEKLFF.

This chain joins TRBV28 and TRBJ1-4; perhaps TRBD1 as D (5 bases). The ends were cut back, 6 bases at V and 8 bases at J, with 13 bases in the middle. The germline CDR1 and CDR2 sequences are MDHEN and SYDVKM. CDR3 length: 13 residues. The CDR3 sequence: CASSSRQTEKLFF. The CDR3 region has the DNA TGTGCCAGCAGCTCAAGACAGACGGAAAAACTGTTTTTT. Full variable domain (rest looked up from reference TRBV28 and TRBJ1-4): DVKVTQSSRYLVKRTGEKVFLECVQDMDHENMFWYRQDPGLGLRLIYFSYDVKMKEKGDIPEGYSVSREKKERFSLILESASTNQTSMYLCASSSRQTEKLFFGSGTQLSVL.

The V call is TRBV9, the J call TRBJ1-2, with D maybe TRBD1 (5 bases). The CDR3 covers 13 residues. Germline V CDR1 and CDR2: SGDLS, YYNGEE. The germline V and J ends were trimmed by 0 bases and 10 bases, with 13 bases remaining between them. Written as DNA, the CDR3 is TGTGCCAGCAGCGTAGTACCCGGGGCAGACTACACCTTC. Its protein is CASSVVPGADYTF.

This clone was detected only once. This rearrangement joins TRBV28 to TRBJ2-7, with 8 bases aligning to TRBD2. CDR1 and CDR2 from the germline V gene are MDHEN and SYDVKM. V lost 4 bases to trimming and J lost 0 bases; unmatched junction nucleotides: 2. CDR3 length: 14 residues. The CDR3 region is CASSSSGLSYEQYF. The CDR3 DNA reads TGTGCCAGCAGTTCTAGCGGGCTCTCCTACGAGCAGTACTTC.

The J gene is TRBJ1-1, the V gene TRBV11-1, with D unresolved. Trimming pared 5 bases from V and 1 base from J, leaving 8 bases between. Germline lookup yields CDR1 SGHAT and CDR2 FQDESV (reference sequence). The CDR3 sequence is 13 residues long. The CDR3 sequence: CASSLTPNTEAFF. The CDR3 DNA sequence: TGTGCCAGCAGCCTAACACCGAACACTGAAGCTTTCTTT.

This sequence joins TRBV5-4 and TRBJ2-1; D possibly uses TRBD1 or TRBD2 (5 bases each). This CDR3 spans 16 amino acids. Trimming cost V 0 bases and J 4 bases, with 14 bases left between them. The V gene's germline CDR1 is SGHNT and CDR2 YYREEE (reference sequence). Here the CDR3 reads CASSLEAGRGYNEQFF. CDR3 DNA sequence: TGTGCCAGCAGCTTGGAGGCAGGGCGAGGGTACAATGAGCAGTTCTTC.